Listed below are T cell receptor beta chains from one sample, sequenced in a study of cytomegalovirus exposure and HLA in healthy donors. Produced via immunoSEQ multiplex PCR; TCRdb's table is partial and in-frame only. This sample's table reports around 110,000 clones. What was sequenced was PBMCs. Every receptor here comes from a man between 40 and 49 years old in good health and CMV-seropositive. Each CDR3 is given with its conserved first and last residue. The D gene is left open where the match is weak.

TRBD2,TRBV28,14,TRBJ2-7,CASSRGGGTYEQYF,TGTGCCAGCAGCCGCGGGGGGGGGACCTACGAGCAGTACTTC
TRBD1,TRBV2,15,TRBJ2-1,CASRGQGWSYNEQFF,TGTGCCAGCAGGGGACAGGGGTGGTCCTACAATGAGCAGTTCTTC
NA,TRBV29-1,12,TRBJ2-1,CSVGETGNEQFF,TGCAGCGTCGGGGAGACTGGCAATGAGCAGTTCTTC
NA,TRBV27,14,TRBJ2-7,CASSSASRAYEQYF,TGTGCCAGCAGTTCTGCTTCCAGGGCCTACGAGCAGTACTTC
NA,TRBV28,14,TRBJ2-5,CASSWGPGSETQYF,TGTGCCAGCAGTTGGGGGCCTGGATCGGAGACCCAGTACTTC
TRBD1,TRBV5-6,17,TRBJ1-2,CASSFPGQPPERYGYTF,TGTGCCAGCAGCTTCCCGGGACAGCCACCAGAGAGGTATGGCTACACCTTC
NA,TRBV11-2,15,TRBJ2-7,CASRKPGRGHYEQYF,TGTGCCAGCAGGAAACCCGGCAGGGGACACTACGAGCAGTACTTC
NA,TRBV6-5,13,TRBJ1-3,CASRVGRGNTIYF,TGTGCCAGCAGGGTGGGTCGAGGTAACACCATATATTTT
NA,TRBV19,14,TRBJ2-1,CASSTSGRGNEQFF,TGTGCCAGTAGTACTTCCGGGAGAGGCAATGAGCAGTTCTTC
NA,TRBV7-9,16,TRBJ2-7,CASSLASGRGSYEQYF,TGTGCCAGCAGCTTAGCGTCCGGCAGGGGATCCTACGAGCAGTACTTC
TRBD1,TRBV5-1,16,TRBJ1-4,CASSLFGQGEGEKLFF,TGCGCCAGCAGCTTGTTCGGACAGGGAGAGGGTGAAAAACTGTTTTTT
NA,TRBV7-6,14,TRBJ2-1,CASSQTGLRDEQFF,TGTGCCAGCAGCCAGACAGGTTTGAGGGATGAGCAGTTCTTC
NA,TRBV5-4,17,TRBJ2-4,CASSRSQGPRAKNIQYF,TGTGCCAGCAGCCGGTCACAGGGCCCCCGGGCCAAAAACATTCAGTACTTC
TRBD2,TRBV5-1,15,TRBJ2-5,CASSQTSGRAETQYF,TGCGCCAGCAGCCAGACTAGCGGGAGGGCCGAGACCCAGTACTTC
NA,TRBV7-2,16,TRBJ2-1,CASSFGVAVGGNEQFF,TGTGCCAGCAGCTTCGGCGTAGCGGTTGGGGGAAATGAGCAGTTCTTC
NA,TRBV6-5,13,TRBJ1-2,CASSQYGLYGYTF,TGTGCCAGCAGTCAGTATGGGCTCTATGGCTACACCTTC
NA,TRBV7-8,14,TRBJ2-3,CASSLRTESDTQYF,TGTGCCAGCAGCCTCAGGACAGAATCAGATACGCAGTATTTT
TRBD2,TRBV10-1,17,TRBJ2-7,CASSLRGGRVLEVEQYF,TGCGCCAGCAGTTTAAGGGGCGGGAGGGTTCTTGAAGTAGAGCAGTACTTC
TRBD1,TRBV6-6,13,TRBJ1-4,CASSDRGVEKLFF,TGTGCCAGCAGTGACAGGGGGGTTGAAAAACTGTTTTTT
NA,TRBV6-5,13,TRBJ1-1,CASRTTGNTEAFF,TGTGCCAGCAGGACGACAGGGAACACTGAAGCTTTCTTT
TRBD2,TRBV15,14,TRBJ2-3,CATSRLAGQDTQYF,TGTGCCACCAGCAGGCTAGCGGGACAAGATACGCAGTATTTT
TRBD1,TRBV27,16,TRBJ1-2,CASSLSTGTGFYGYTF,TGTGCCAGCAGTTTATCGACCGGGACAGGGTTCTATGGCTACACCTTC
TRBD1,TRBV5-4,14,TRBJ2-7,CASSPGTVFYEQYF,TGTGCCAGCAGCCCAGGGACAGTCTTCTACGAGCAGTACTTC
NA,TRBV2,14,TRBJ1-1,CASTDRTMNTEAFF,TGTGCCAGCACAGACAGAACCATGAACACTGAAGCTTTCTTT
NA,TRBV2,15,TRBJ2-7,CASSGGLGQSYEQYF,TGTGCCAGCAGTGGAGGTCTAGGACAGTCCTACGAGCAGTACTTC
TRBD2,TRBV6-1,18,TRBJ2-2,CASSALTVGGPMIGELFF,TGTGCCAGCAGTGCCCTGACGGTGGGAGGGCCAATGATCGGGGAGCTGTTTTTT
NA,TRBV4-2,15,TRBJ2-1,CASSQGPAVANEQFF,TGTGCCAGCAGCCAAGGCCCGGCAGTAGCGAATGAGCAGTTCTTC
NA,TRBV29-1,15,TRBJ1-5,CSVEEYQGSNQPQHF,TGCAGCGTTGAAGAATATCAGGGGAGCAATCAGCCCCAGCATTTT
NA,TRBV25-1,14,TRBJ1-2,CASSESVVYYGYTF,TGTGCCAGCAGTGAATCGGTAGTCTACTATGGCTACACCTTC
TRBD1,TRBV14,13,TRBJ1-1,CASSLGQYTEAFF,TGTGCCAGCAGCCTGGGACAGTACACTGAAGCTTTCTTT
NA,TRBV7-2,14,TRBJ1-5,CASSLGGASQPQHF,TGTGCCAGCAGCTTGGGAGGGGCCAGTCAGCCCCAGCATTTT
NA,TRBV6-6,13,TRBJ1-4,CASRSETNEKLFF,TGTGCCAGCAGGAGTGAGACTAATGAAAAACTGTTTTTT
TRBD1,TRBV7-8,15,TRBJ1-5,CASSWDRGGNQPQHF,TGTGCCAGCAGCTGGGACAGGGGGGGCAATCAGCCCCAGCATTTT
TRBD2,TRBV19,15,TRBJ2-1,CASSVTSGTYNEQFF,TGTGCCAGTAGTGTCACTAGCGGGACATACAATGAGCAGTTCTTC
TRBD1,TRBV5-4,19,TRBJ2-7,CASGRIVFLPGQSYYEQYF,TGTGCCAGCGGGAGAATTGTCTTCCTACCGGGACAGAGCTACTACGAGCAGTACTTC
TRBD2,TRBV10-1,17,TRBJ2-1,CASSVGTSGRRGNEQFF,TGCGCCAGCAGCGTTGGGACTAGCGGGAGGAGGGGGAATGAGCAGTTCTTC
NA,TRBV6-1,12,TRBJ2-1,CASCREESEQFF,TGTGCCAGCTGCAGGGAAGAGAGTGAGCAGTTCTTC
NA,TRBV10-2,13,TRBJ1-5,CASSDREGQPQHF,TGCGCCAGCAGTGATCGGGAGGGGCAGCCCCAGCATTTT
TRBD1,TRBV6-1,15,TRBJ2-1,CASSERDRAYNEQFF,TGTGCCAGCAGTGAAAGGGACAGGGCGTACAATGAGCAGTTCTTC
NA,TRBV6-1,13,TRBJ2-7,CASSAGHTYEQYF,TGTGCCAGCAGTGCAGGACACACCTACGAGCAGTACTTC
TRBD2,TRBV6-6,15,TRBJ2-7,CASSSSGLGDYEQYF,TGTGCCAGCAGTTCCTCAGGACTAGGGGACTACGAGCAGTACTTC
TRBD1,TRBV28,15,TRBJ2-7,CASSLTGQGNYEQYF,TGTGCCAGCAGTTTGACCGGACAGGGTAACTACGAGCAGTACTTC
NA,TRBV28,15,TRBJ1-1,CASSVNRLVNTEAFF,TGTGCCAGCAGTGTTAATCGGTTGGTGAACACTGAAGCTTTCTTT
NA,TRBV11-2,16,TRBJ1-1,CASSPKGGRMNTEAFF,TGTGCCAGCAGCCCTAAGGGGGGGCGGATGAACACTGAAGCTTTCTTT
TRBD1,TRBV15,15,TRBJ2-2,CATSRDRGITGELFF,TGTGCCACCAGCCGGGACAGGGGAATCACCGGGGAGCTGTTTTTT
NA,TRBV9,15,TRBJ1-2,CASSVDVGTKDGYTF,TGTGCCAGCAGCGTAGATGTTGGGACTAAGGATGGCTACACCTTC
NA,TRBV5-1,16,TRBJ2-2,CASSLDLGTTTGELFF,TGCGCCAGCAGCTTGGATCTCGGGACAACTACCGGGGAGCTGTTTTTT
TRBD1,TRBV27,13,TRBJ2-7,CASFPGQGHEQYF,TGTGCCAGCTTCCCGGGACAGGGCCACGAGCAGTACTTC
NA,TRBV7-9,12,TRBJ1-5,CASSPLNQPQHF,TGTGCCAGCAGCCCCCTGAATCAGCCCCAGCATTTT
TRBD2,TRBV4-2,18,TRBJ2-2,CASSHVLAGNANTGELFF,TGTGCCAGCAGCCATGTACTAGCGGGAAACGCGAACACCGGGGAGCTGTTTTTT
NA,TRBV28,15,TRBJ2-7,CASGTGSFRAYEQYF,TGTGCCAGCGGGACTGGGAGTTTTCGGGCCTACGAGCAGTACTTC
TRBD1,TRBV29-1,15,TRBJ1-1,CSVEEGGQGFGEAFF,TGCAGCGTTGAAGAGGGGGGACAGGGGTTTGGTGAAGCTTTCTTT
NA,TRBV7-9,15,TRBJ1-5,CASSLESGNNQPQHF,TGTGCCAGCAGCTTAGAATCAGGGAACAATCAGCCCCAGCATTTT
NA,TRBV27,16,TRBJ1-4,CASSLSGHATNEKLFF,TGTGCCAGCAGTTTATCGGGGCACGCAACTAATGAAAAACTGTTTTTT
TRBD2,TRBV5-1,16,TRBJ2-5,CASSTWTSGSGETQYF,TGCGCCAGCAGCACCTGGACTAGCGGGAGTGGAGAGACCCAGTACTTC
NA,TRBV13,12,TRBJ1-1,CASSLVPSEAFF,TGTGCCAGCAGCTTAGTTCCGTCTGAAGCTTTCTTT
TRBD1,TRBV9,15,TRBJ1-2,CASSVKPGTGFGYTF,TGTGCCAGCAGCGTCAAGCCCGGGACAGGGTTTGGCTACACCTTC
NA,TRBV14,14,TRBJ2-7,CASSPRQGYGEQYF,TGTGCCAGCAGCCCCCGGCAGGGGTACGGAGAGCAGTACTTC
NA,TRBV5-4,17,TRBJ1-6,CASSPGQSGSYNSPLHF,TGTGCCAGCAGCCCCGGACAGTCGGGCTCCTATAATTCACCCCTCCACTTT